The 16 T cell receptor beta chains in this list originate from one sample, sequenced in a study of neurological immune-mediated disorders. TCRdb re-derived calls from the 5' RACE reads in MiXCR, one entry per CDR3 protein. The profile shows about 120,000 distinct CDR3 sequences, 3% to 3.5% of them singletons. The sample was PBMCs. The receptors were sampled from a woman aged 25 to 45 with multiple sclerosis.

CDR3 residues: CAISETVGVETQYF. As DNA, the CDR3 is TGTGCCATCAGTGAGACCGTAGGGGTGGAGACCCAGTACTTC. This chain joins TRBV10-3 and TRBJ2-5; a weak D match, TRBD1 (5 bases). The V end lost 2 bases, the J end lost 5 bases, and 12 bases lay between the germline ends. CDR1 is ENHRY, CDR2 SYGVKD, per germline. The CDR3 consists of 14 residues.

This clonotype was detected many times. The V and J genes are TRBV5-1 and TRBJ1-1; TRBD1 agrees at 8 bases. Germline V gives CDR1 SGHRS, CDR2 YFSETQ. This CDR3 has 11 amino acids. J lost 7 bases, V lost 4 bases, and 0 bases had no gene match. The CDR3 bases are TGCGCCAGCAGCGACAGGGGTGAAGCTTTCTTT. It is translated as CASSDRGEAFF. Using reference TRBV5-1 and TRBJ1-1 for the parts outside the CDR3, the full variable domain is KAGVTQTPRYLIKTRGQQVTLSCSPISGHRSVSWYQQTPGQGLQFLFEYFSETQRNKGNFPGRFSGRQFSNSRSEMNVSTLELGDSALYLCASSDRGEAFFGQGTRLTVV.

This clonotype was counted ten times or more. The CDR3, as DNA: TGTGCCAGTAGGACCGCCAGCCAGCCTAGCAATCAGCCCCAGCATTTT. Translated, it gives CASRTASQPSNQPQHF. The chain is built from TRBV19 and TRBJ1-5; D remains ambiguous. CDR3 length: 16 residues. V was clipped by 6 bases and J by 0 bases, with 15 bases between them. CDR1 and CDR2 from the germline V gene are LNHDA and SQIVND (reference sequence).

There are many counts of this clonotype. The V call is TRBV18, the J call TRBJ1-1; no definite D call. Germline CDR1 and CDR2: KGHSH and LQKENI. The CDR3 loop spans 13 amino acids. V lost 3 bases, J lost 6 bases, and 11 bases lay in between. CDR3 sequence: CASSPSVSPEAFF. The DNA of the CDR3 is TGTGCCAGCTCACCCTCGGTGAGTCCTGAAGCTTTCTTT.

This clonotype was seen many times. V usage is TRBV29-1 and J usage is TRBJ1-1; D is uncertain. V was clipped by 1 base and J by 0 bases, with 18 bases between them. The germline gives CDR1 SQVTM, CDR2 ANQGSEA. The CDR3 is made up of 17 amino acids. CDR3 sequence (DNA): TGCAGCGTTGAAGGGCGGGGTAAGGCAATATTGAACACTGAAGCTTTCTTT. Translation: CSVEGRGKAILNTEAFF.

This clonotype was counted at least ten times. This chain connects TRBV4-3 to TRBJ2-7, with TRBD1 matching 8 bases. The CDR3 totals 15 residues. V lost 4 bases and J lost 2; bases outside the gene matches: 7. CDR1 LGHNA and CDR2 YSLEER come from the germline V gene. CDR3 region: CASSLSRGLPYEQYF. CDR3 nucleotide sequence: TGCGCCAGCAGCCTATCCAGGGGGCTCCCCTACGAGCAGTACTTC.

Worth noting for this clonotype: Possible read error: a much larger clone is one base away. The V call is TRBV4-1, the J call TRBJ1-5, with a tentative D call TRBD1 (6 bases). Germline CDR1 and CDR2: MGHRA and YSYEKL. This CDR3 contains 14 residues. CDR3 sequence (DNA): TGCGCCAGCAGCCTCAAACAGGGCAATCAGCCCCAGAATTTT. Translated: CASSLKQGNQPQNF.

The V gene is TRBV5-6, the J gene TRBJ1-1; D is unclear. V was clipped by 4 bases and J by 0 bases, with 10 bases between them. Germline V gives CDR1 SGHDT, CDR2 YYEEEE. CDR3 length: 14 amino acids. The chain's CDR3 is CASSPANMNTEAFF. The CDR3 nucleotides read TGTGCCAGCAGCCCGGCAAACATGAACACTGAAGCTTTCTTT.

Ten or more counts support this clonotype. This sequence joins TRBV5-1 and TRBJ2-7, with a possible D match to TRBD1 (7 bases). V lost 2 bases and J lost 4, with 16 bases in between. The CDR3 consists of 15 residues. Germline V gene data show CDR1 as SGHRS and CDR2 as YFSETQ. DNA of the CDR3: TGCGCCAGCAGCTTCGGCTCGGCAGGGGGGTACGAGCAGTACTTC. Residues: CASSFGSAGGYEQYF.

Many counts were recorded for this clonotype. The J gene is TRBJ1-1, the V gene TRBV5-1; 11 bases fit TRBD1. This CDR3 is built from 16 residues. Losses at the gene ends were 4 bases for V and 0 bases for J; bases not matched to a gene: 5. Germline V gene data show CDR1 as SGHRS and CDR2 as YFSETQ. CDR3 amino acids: CASSAGQGVMNTEAFF. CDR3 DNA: TGCGCCAGCAGCGCGGGACAGGGGGTCATGAACACTGAAGCTTTCTTT.

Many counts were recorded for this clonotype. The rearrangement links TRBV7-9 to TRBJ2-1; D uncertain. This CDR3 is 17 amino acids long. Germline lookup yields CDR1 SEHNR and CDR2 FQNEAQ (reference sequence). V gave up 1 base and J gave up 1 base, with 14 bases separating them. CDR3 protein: CASSLELTMRSYNEQFF. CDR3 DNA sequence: TGTGCCAGCAGCTTAGAATTGACGATGAGGTCCTACAATGAGCAGTTCTTC.

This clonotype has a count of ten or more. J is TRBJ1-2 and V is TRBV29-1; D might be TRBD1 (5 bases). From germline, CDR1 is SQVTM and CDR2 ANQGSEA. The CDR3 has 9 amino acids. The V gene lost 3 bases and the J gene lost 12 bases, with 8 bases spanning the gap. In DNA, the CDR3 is TGCAGCGTTGACGGGGCCCACACCTTC. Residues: CSVDGAHTF.

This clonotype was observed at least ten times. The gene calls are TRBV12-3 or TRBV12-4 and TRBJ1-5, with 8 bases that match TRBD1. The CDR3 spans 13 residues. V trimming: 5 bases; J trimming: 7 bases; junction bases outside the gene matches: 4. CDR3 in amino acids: CASSRDRLQPQHF. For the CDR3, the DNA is TGTGCCAGCAGTCGGGACAGGCTCCAGCCCCAGCATTTT.

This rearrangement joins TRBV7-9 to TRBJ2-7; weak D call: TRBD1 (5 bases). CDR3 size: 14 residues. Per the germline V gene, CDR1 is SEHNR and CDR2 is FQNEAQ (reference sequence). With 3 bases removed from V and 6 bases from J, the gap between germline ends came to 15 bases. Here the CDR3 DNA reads TGTGCCAGCAGCTTGGCAGGGTTTCTTCGCGAGCAGTACTTC. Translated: CASSLAGFLREQYF.

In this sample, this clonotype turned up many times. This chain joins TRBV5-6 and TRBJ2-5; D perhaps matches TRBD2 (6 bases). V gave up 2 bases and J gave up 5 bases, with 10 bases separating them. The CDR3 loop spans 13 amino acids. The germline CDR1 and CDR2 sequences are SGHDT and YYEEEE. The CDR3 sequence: CASSFIGGETQYF. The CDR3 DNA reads TGTGCCAGCAGCTTTATTGGGGGGGAGACCCAGTACTTC.

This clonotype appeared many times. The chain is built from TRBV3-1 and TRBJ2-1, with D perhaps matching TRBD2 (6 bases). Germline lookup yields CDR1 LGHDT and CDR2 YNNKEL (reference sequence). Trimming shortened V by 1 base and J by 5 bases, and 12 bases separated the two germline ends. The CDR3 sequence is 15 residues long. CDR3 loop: CASSQAPGAHNEQFF. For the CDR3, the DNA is TGTGCCAGCAGCCAAGCCCCGGGAGCCCACAATGAGCAGTTCTTC.